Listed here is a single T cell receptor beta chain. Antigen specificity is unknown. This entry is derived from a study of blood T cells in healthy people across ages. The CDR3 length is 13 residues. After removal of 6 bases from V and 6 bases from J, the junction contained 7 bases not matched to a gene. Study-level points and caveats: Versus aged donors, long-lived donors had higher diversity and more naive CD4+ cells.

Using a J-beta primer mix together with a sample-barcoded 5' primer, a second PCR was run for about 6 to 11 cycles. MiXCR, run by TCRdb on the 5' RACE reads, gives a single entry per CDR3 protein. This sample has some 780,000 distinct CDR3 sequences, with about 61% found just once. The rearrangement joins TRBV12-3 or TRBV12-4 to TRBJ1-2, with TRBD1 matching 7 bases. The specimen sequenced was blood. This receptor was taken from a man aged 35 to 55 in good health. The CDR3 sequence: CASSLQGSHGYTF. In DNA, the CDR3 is TGTGCCAGCAGCCTACAGGGGTCCCATGGCTACACCTTC.